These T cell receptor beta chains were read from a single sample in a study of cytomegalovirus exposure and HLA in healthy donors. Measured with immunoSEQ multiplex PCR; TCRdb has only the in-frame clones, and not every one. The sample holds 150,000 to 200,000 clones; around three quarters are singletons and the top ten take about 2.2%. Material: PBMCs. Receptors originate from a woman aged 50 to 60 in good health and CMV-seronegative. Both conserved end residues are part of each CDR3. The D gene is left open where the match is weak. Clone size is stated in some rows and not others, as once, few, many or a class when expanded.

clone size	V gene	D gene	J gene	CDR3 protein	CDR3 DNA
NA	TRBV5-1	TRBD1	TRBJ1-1	CASSFQGQGNTEAFF	TGCGCCAGCAGCTTTCAGGGACAGGGTAACACTGAAGCTTTCTTT
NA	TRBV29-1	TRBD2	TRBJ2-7	CSVRTTLAGTYEQYF	TGCAGCGTTAGAACGACTTTAGCGGGGACCTACGAGCAGTACTTC
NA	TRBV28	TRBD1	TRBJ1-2	CASIPTGKYGYTF	TGTGCCAGCATACCGACAGGGAAATATGGCTACACCTTC
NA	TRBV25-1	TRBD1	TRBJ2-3	CASNDTGVSTDTQYF	TGTGCCAGCAATGACACAGGGGTCAGCACAGATACGCAGTATTTT
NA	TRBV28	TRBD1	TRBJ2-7	CASAPPGTGAYEQYF	TGTGCCAGCGCCCCACCGGGGACAGGGGCCTACGAGCAGTACTTC
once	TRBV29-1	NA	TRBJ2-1	CSVEGRTNRNNEQFF	TGCAGCGTTGAAGGTCGCACTAATAGAAACAATGAGCAGTTCTTC
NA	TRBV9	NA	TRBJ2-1	CASSGGGGGEQFF	TGTGCCAGCAGCGGAGGTGGGGGGGGCGAGCAGTTCTTC
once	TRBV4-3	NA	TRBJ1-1	CASSQDSRTTNTEAFF	TGCGCCAGCAGCCAAGACAGTCGGACTACGAACACTGAAGCTTTCTTT
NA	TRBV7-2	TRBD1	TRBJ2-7	CASSQWRPGAGGYEQYF	TGTGCCAGCAGCCAATGGAGGCCCGGGGCAGGGGGCTACGAGCAGTACTTC
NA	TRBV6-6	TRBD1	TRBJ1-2	CASSRDRAGYTF	TGTGCCAGCAGCCGCGACAGGGCTGGCTACACCTTC
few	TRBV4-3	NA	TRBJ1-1	CASSQETAREAFF	TGCGCCAGCAGCCAAGAAACAGCCCGGGAAGCTTTCTTT
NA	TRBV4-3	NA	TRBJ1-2	CASSQDTQDLYGYTF	TGCGCCAGCAGCCAAGACACACAGGACCTCTATGGCTACACCTTC
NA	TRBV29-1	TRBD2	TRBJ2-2	CSVGTGGSYTGELFF	TGCAGCGTTGGGACGGGCGGGAGCTACACCGGGGAGCTGTTTTTT
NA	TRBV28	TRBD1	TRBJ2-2	CASSPPDRGSGELFF	TGTGCCAGCAGTCCCCCCGACAGGGGCAGCGGGGAGCTGTTTTTT
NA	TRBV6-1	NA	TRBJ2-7	CASSAGRAYEQYF	TGTGCCAGCAGTGCAGGCAGGGCCTACGAGCAGTACTTC
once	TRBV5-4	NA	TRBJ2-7	CASSAVLLREQYF	TGTGCCAGCAGCGCGGTGCTCCTTCGCGAGCAGTACTTC
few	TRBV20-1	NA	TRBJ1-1	CSARRDTEAFF	TGCAGTGCTAGGCGGGACACTGAAGCTTTCTTT
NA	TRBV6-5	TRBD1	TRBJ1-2	CATGLGGTGSYGYTF	TGTGCCACCGGCCTTGGGGGGACAGGCTCCTATGGCTACACCTTC
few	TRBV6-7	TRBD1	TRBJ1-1	CASSIQGGYTEAFF	TGTGCCAGCAGTATACAGGGGGGGTACACTGAAGCTTTCTTT
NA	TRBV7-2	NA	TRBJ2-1	CASSSTKPLYNEQFF	TGTGCCAGCAGCTCCACAAAACCCTTATACAATGAGCAGTTCTTC
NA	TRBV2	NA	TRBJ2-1	CASTTSEVSNEQFF	TGTGCCAGCACTACGTCAGAGGTATCAAATGAGCAGTTCTTC
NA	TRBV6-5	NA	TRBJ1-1	CASTKTGVNTEAFF	TGTGCCAGCACTAAGACAGGAGTTAACACTGAAGCTTTCTTT
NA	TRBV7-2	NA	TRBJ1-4	CASSLGGGEKLFF	TGTGCCAGCAGCTTAGGAGGAGGGGAAAAACTGTTTTTT
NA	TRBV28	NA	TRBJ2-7	CASRLGGEVSSYEQYF	TGTGCCAGCAGATTGGGGGGAGAGGTAAGCTCCTACGAGCAGTACTTC
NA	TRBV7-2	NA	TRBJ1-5	CASSLDGVSNQPQHF	TGTGCCAGCAGCTTAGACGGGGTTAGCAATCAGCCCCAGCATTTT
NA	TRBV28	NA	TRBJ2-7	CASGGTGLPSFEQYF	TGTGCCAGCGGGGGGACGGGACTCCCTTCGTTCGAGCAGTACTTC